The rows below give T cell receptor beta chains drawn from one sample of a study of T cells in localized non-small cell lung cancer. Measured with immunoSEQ multiplex PCR; TCRdb has only the in-frame clones, and not every one. Seen here are approximately 40,000 clones, around nine tenths observed once, and the top ten hold around 3.7%. The material was peripheral blood, obtained before any cancer treatment. The receptors shown here come from a man aged 18 to 49 with stage I lung adenocarcinoma. Both conserved end residues are part of each CDR3. The order of the fields is clone size, J gene, V gene, D gene, CDR3 DNA, CDR3 protein. The D gene is left open where the match is weak. Expanded clones are given a class, and other clones once, few, many or no size at all.

>.|TRBJ1-5|TRBV10-2|.
TGCGCCAGCAGTGAAACAGCTATCAATCAGCCCCAGCATTTT
CASSETAINQPQHF
>.|TRBJ2-7|TRBV4-3|TRBD1
TGCGCCAGCAGCCCTTCAGGGGGATCCTACGAGCAGTACTTC
CASSPSGGSYEQYF
>.|TRBJ2-1|TRBV4-3|.
TGCGCCAGCAGCCAAGAACTGAGCAATGAGCAGTTCTTC
CASSQELSNEQFF
>once|TRBJ1-1|TRBV7-9|TRBD1
TGTGCCAGCAGTCCCGGGACAGGAATGAACACTGAAGCTTTCTTT
CASSPGTGMNTEAFF
>.|TRBJ1-1|TRBV7-2|.
TGTGCCAGCAGCTTGTGGGATAGCACTGAAGCTTTCTTT
CASSLWDSTEAFF
>.|TRBJ1-2|TRBV9|TRBD1
TGTGCCAGCAGCGTCGGGACAGGGGCTAACTATGGCTACACCTTC
CASSVGTGANYGYTF
>.|TRBJ1-5|TRBV7-8|TRBD1
TGTGCCAGCAGCTTAGGGCAGGGGGCCAATCAGCCCCAGCATTTT
CASSLGQGANQPQHF
>.|TRBJ2-5|TRBV10-3|.
TGTGCCACCCAAGGTCAGAATGAAGAGACCCAGTACTTC
CATQGQNEETQYF
>.|TRBJ2-5|TRBV29-1|.
TGCAGCGTAAACACAATTGGCAGAGAGACCCAGTACTTC
CSVNTIGRETQYF
>.|TRBJ1-2|TRBV9|.
TGTGCCAGCAGCGTAGAGCCGAGGGGCCATAACTATGGCTACACCTTC
CASSVEPRGHNYGYTF
>.|TRBJ2-2|TRBV6-5|.
TGTGCCAGCTCCAGGGTGGAAGGCGGGGAGCTGTTTTTT
CASSRVEGGELFF
>.|TRBJ1-4|TRBV25-1|.
TGTGCCAGCACGCTTCAGACAGGATCTAATGAAAAACTGTTTTTT
CASTLQTGSNEKLFF
>.|TRBJ2-7|TRBV19|.
TGTGCCAGTACCGGGGCCTCCTACGAGCAGTACTTC
CASTGASYEQYF
>.|TRBJ1-4|TRBV18|TRBD1
TGTGCCAGCTCAGGGACAGGGCTACGTGAAAAACTGTTTTTT
CASSGTGLREKLFF
>.|TRBJ1-1|TRBV18|.
TGTGCCAGCTCACCACCGGGTCAGCAAAACACTGAAGCTTTCTTT
CASSPPGQQNTEAFF
>.|TRBJ1-4|TRBV7-2|TRBD1
TGTGCCAGCAGCACCTGGACAGGGGGCAGAATGAATGAAAAACTGTTTTTT
CASSTWTGGRMNEKLFF
>.|TRBJ1-1|TRBV6-6|.
TGTGCCAGCAGTTACTCTCGGAACACTGAAGCTTTCTTT
CASSYSRNTEAFF
>.|TRBJ2-3|TRBV5-4|.
TGTGCCAGCAGCTTGGAAGCGGGTGGAAGCACAGATACGCAGTATTTT
CASSLEAGGSTDTQYF
>.|TRBJ2-2|TRBV5-4|.
TGTGCCAGCAGCTTGGCCCCGCGGGGTAACCCCGGGGAGCTGTTTTTT
CASSLAPRGNPGELFF
>.|TRBJ2-1|TRBV4-3|.
TGCGCCAGCAGCCAAGAAACAGGTTCCTCCTACAATGAGCAGTTCTTC
CASSQETGSSYNEQFF
>.|TRBJ2-3|TRBV7-2|TRBD1
TGTGCCAGCAGCTTAGGTCTCCAGGGGGACACAGATACGCAGTATTTT
CASSLGLQGDTDTQYF
>.|TRBJ2-6|TRBV7-3|.
TGTGCCAGCTCCGGCTCTGGGGCCAACGTCCTGACTTTC
CASSGSGANVLTF
>.|TRBJ2-7|TRBV9|.
TGTGCCAGCAGCGGGGCCTCTACCTACGAGCAGTACTTC
CASSGASTYEQYF
>once|TRBJ1-6|TRBV25-1|.
TGTGCCAGCAGTCCAAGTCGAAGGAATTCACCCCTCCACTTT
CASSPSRRNSPLHF
>.|TRBJ1-6|TRBV21-1|.
TGTGCCAGTTTTCCCAGGGATCTTCTGAGACCCCTCCACTTT
CASFPRDLLRPLHF
>once|TRBJ1-1|TRBV6-6|.
TGTGCCAGCAGTTACCCGGTATCGGTGAACACTGAAGCTTTCTTT
CASSYPVSVNTEAFF